This T cell receptor (beta chain) was profiled in a study of shared clonotypes between healthy human individuals. Here immunoSEQ multiplex PCR was the method, and the copy in TCRdb shows in-frame clones only, minus some. This sample has some 530,000 clones; approximately 80% occur once, and the top ten carry 12%. CDR1 is SQVTM, CDR2 ANQGSEA, per germline. The CDR3 extends over 16 amino acids. Trimming left V 3 bases short and J 2 bases short, with 18 bases between. The clonotype comes from a woman aged 40 to 50 in good health. Some clones in this sample may be carry-over from other donors' samples. The sample taken for sequencing was PBMCs. The rearrangement uses TRBV29-1 and TRBJ2-3, with D tentatively TRBD1 (5 bases). The CDR3 bases are TGCAGCGTTGAGCCCCTCAGGGCCAGGTTCACAGATACGCAGTATTTT. This translates into CSVEPLRARFTDTQYF.